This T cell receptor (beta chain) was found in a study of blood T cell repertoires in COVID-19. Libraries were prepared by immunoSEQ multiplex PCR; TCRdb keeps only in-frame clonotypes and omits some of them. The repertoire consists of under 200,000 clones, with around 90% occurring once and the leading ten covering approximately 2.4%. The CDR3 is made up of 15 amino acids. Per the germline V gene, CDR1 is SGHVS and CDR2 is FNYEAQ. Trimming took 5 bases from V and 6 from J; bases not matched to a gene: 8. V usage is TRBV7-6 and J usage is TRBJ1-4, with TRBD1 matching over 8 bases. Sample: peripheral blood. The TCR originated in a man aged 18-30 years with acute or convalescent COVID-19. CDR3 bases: TGTGCCAGCAGCCCCCAGGGGGCGGTGCATGAAAAACTGTTTTTT. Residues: CASSPQGAVHEKLFF. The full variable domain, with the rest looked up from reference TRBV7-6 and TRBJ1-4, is GAGVSQSPRYKVTKRGQDVALRCDPISGHVSLYWYRQALGQGPEFLTYFNYEAQQDKSGLPNDRFSAERPEGSISTLTIQRTEQRDSAMYRCASSPQGAVHEKLFFGSGTQLSVL.